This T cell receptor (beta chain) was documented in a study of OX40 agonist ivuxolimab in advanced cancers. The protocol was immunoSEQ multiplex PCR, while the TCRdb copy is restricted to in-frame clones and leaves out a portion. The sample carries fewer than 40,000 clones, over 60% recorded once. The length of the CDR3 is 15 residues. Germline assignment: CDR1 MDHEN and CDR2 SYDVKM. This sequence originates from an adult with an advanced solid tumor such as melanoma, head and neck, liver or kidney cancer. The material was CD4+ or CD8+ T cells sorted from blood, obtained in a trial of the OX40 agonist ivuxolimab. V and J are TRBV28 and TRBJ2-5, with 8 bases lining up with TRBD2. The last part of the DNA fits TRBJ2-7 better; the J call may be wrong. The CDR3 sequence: CASSGPPGGQSEQYF. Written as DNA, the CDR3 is TGTGCCAGCAGTGGGCCACCGGGGGGGCAGTCCGAGCAGTACTTC.